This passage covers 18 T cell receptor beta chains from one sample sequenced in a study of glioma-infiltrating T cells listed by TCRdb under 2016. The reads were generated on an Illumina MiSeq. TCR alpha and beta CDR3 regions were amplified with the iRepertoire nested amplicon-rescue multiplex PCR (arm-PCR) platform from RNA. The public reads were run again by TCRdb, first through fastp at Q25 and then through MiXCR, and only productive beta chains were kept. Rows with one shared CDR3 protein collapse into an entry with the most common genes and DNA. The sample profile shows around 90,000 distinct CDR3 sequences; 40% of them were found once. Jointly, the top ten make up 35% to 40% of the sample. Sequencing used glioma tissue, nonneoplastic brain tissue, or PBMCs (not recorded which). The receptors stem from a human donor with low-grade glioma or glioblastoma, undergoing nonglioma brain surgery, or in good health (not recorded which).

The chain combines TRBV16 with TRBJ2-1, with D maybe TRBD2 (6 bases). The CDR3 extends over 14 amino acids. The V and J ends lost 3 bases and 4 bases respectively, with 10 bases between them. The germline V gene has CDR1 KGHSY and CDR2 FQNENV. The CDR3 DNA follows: TGTGCCAGCAGCCAGTGGGGAGGATACAATGAGCAGTTCTTC. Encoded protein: CASSQWGGYNEQFF.

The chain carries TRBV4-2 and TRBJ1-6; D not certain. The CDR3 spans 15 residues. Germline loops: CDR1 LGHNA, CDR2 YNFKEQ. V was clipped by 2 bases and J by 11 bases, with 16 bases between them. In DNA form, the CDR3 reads TGTGCCAGCAGCCAAACTAACATGGGAGAGACACCCCTCCACTTT. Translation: CASSQTNMGETPLHF.

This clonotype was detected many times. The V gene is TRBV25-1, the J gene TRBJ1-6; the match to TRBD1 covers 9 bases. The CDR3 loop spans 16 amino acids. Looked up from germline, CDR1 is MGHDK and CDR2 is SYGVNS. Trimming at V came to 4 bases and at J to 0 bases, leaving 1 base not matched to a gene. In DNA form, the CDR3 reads TGTGCCAGCAGTGCGACAGGGGGCTCCTATAATTCACCCCTCCACTTT. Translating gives CASSATGGSYNSPLHF.

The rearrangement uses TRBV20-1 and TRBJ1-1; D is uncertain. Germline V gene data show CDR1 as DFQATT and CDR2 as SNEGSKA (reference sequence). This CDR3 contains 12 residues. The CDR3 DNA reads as TGCAGCTTGCTACCCTCGAACACTGAAGCTTTCTTT. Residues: CSLLPSNTEAFF.

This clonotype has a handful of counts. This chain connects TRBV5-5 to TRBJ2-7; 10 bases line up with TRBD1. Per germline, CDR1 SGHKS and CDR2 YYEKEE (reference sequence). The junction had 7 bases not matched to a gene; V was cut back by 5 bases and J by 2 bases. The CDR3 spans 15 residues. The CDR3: CASSRTGTGAYEQYF. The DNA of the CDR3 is TGTGCCAGCAGTCGAACCGGGACAGGGGCCTACGAGCAGTACTTC.

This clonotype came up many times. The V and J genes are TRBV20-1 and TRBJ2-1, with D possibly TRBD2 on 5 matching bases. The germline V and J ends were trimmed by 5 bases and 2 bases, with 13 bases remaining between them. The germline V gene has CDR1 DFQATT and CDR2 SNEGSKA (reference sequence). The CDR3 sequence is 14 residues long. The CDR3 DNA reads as TGCAGTGCTCCTAGCCCCCTAGCCTACAATGAGCAGTTCTTC. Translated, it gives CSAPSPLAYNEQFF.

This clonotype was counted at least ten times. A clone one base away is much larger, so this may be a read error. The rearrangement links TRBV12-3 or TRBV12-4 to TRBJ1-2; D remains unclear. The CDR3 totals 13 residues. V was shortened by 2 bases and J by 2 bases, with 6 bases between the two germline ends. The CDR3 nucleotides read TGTGCCAGCAGTTTAAGGCAGAACTATGGCTACACCTTC. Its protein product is CASSLRQNYGYTF.

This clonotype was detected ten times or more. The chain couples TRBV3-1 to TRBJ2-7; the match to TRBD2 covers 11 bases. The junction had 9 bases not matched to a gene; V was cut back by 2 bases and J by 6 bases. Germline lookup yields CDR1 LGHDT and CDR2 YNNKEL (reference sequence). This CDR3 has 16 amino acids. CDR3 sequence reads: CASSQRTGTSGTEQYF. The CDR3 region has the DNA TGTGCCAGCAGCCAACGTACCGGGACTAGCGGTACCGAGCAGTACTTC.

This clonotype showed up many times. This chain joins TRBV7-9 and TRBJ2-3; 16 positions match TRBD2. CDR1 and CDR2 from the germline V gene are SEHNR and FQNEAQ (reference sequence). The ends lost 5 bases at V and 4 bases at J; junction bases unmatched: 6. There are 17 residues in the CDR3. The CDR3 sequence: CASSTGTSGGAPDTQYF. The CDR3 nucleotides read TGTGCCAGCAGCACCGGGACTAGCGGGGGGGCCCCAGATACGCAGTATTTT.

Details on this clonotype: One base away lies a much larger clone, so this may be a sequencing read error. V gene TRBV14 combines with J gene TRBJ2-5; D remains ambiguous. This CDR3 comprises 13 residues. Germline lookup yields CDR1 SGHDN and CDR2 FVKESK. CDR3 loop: CAGSQLIQETQYF. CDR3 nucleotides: TGTGCCGGCAGCCAGCTTATCCAAGAGACCCAGTACTTC. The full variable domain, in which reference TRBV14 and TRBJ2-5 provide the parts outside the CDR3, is EAGVTQFPSHSVIEKGQTVTLRCDPISGHDNLYWYRRVMGKEIKFLLHFVKESKQDESGMPNNRFLAERTGGTYSTLKVQPAELEDSGVYFCAGSQLIQETQYFGPGTRLLVL.

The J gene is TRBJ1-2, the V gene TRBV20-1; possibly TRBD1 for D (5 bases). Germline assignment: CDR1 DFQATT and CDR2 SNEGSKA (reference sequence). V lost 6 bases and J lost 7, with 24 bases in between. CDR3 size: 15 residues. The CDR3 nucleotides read TGCAGTGCATCACATAGGTCCCGGGGGGACTGTGGCTACACCTTC. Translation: CSASHRSRGDCGYTF.

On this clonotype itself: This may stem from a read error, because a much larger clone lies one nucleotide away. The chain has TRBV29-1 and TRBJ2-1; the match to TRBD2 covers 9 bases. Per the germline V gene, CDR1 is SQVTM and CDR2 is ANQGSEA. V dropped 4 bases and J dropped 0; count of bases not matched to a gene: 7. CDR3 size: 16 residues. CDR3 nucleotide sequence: TGCAGCGTTGGAGGTAGTAGCGGGAGCTCCTACAATGAGCAGTTCTTC. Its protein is CSVGGSSGSSYNEQFF.

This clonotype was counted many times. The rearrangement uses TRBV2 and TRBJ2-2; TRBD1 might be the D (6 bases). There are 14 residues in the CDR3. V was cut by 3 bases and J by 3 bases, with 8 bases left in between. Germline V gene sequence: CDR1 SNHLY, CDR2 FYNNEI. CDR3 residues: CASSEDSDTGELFF. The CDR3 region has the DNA TGTGCCAGCAGTGAGGACAGTGACACCGGGGAGCTGTTTTTT.

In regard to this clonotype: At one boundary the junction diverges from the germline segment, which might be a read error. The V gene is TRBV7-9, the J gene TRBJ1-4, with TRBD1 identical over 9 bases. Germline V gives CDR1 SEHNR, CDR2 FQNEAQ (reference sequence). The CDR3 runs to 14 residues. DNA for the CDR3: TGTGCCAGCAGACCTGGACAGGGGACTGAACAACTGTTTTTT. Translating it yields CASRPGQGTEQLFF.

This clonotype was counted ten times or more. The CDR3 DNA reads as TGTGCCACCAGTGATTATGGCGGAACCGAATACAATGAGCAGTTCTTC. Amino acids: CATSDYGGTEYNEQFF. V gene TRBV24-1 combines with J gene TRBJ2-1, with D unresolved. The CDR3 consists of 16 residues. Germline assignment: CDR1 KGHDR and CDR2 SFDVKD. V shed 2 bases and J shed 4 bases, with 14 bases lying between them.

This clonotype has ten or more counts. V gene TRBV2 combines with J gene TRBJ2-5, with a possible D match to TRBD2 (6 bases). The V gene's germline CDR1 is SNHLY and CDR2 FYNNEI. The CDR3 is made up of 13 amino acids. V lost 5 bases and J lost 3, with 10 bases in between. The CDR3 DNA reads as TGTGCCAGCAGTACCGGGAGAAAAGAGACCCAGTACTTC. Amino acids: CASSTGRKETQYF.

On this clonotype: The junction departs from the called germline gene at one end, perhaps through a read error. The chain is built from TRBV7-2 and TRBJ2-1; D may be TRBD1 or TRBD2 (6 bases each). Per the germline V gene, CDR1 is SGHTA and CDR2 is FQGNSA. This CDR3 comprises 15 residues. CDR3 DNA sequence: TGTGCCAGCACCCGGAGGGGGGAGGAAGGCGATGAGCAGCTCTTC. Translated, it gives CASTRRGEEGDEQLF.

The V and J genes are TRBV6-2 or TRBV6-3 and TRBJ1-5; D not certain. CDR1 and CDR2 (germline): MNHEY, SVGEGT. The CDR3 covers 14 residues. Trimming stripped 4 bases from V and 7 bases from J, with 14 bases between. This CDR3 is CASSSLGLKQPQHF. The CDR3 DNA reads TGTGCCAGCAGTTCATTGGGGTTGAAGCAGCCCCAGCATTTT.